Listed below are T cell receptor beta chains from one sample, sequenced in a study of cytotoxic CD8 clonotypes in ibrutinib-treated CLL. The data were produced by immunoSEQ multiplex PCR, yet TCRdb's version contains in-frame clones alone and is incomplete. The sample includes under 75,000 clones, roughly 70% seen only once; the top ten take roughly two fifths. Source: PBMCs, taken after 12 months of ibrutinib treatment. Receptors originate from a human donor with chronic lymphocytic leukemia. Each CDR3 is given with its conserved first and last residue. Each record gives: V gene, J gene, D gene, clone size, CDR3 DNA, CDR3 protein. D genes are given only for firm matches. Clone size, where shown, is once, few, many, or a class for clones that have expanded.

TRBV29-1,TRBJ2-3,TRBD2,.,TGCAGCGTTGCCGGGACTAGCGGGAGGGGGGATACGCAGTATTTT,CSVAGTSGRGDTQYF
TRBV12-2,TRBJ2-2,.,few,TGTGCAAGTCGCTACTTCGACTTGCAGACACCGGGGGAGCTGTTTTTT,CASRYFDLQTPGELFF
TRBV7-6,TRBJ2-6,.,.,TGTGCCAGCAGCTTAGCAGGGGCTGGGGCCAACGTCCTGACTTTC,CASSLAGAGANVLTF
TRBV5-1,TRBJ2-3,TRBD2,few,TGCGCCAGCAGCTTACTTAGCGGGACTACCACAGATACGCAGTATTTT,CASSLLSGTTTDTQYF
TRBV12-1,TRBJ2-1,.,.,TGTGCCAGCAGCGCCCCCCCCCGCAATGAGCAGTTCTTC,CASSAPPRNEQFF
TRBV10-1,TRBJ2-3,.,.,TGCGCCAGCAGTCCGACCCAAAATACTAGAGAGCCGCAGTATTTT,CASSPTQNTREPQYF
TRBV18,TRBJ2-7,.,once,TGTGCCAGCTCACCCGGGACATCCTCTTCATACGAGCAGTACTTC,CASSPGTSSSYEQYF
TRBV2,TRBJ2-7,.,.,TGTGCCAGCAACACCAACGGGAGAGGCGGCGAGCAGTACTTC,CASNTNGRGGEQYF
TRBV5-1,TRBJ1-4,.,.,TGCGCCAGCAGCTCAGGACGGCGGCCGGTTATGAATTGGGAACTGTTTTTT,CASSSGRRPVMNWELFF
TRBV6-1,TRBJ2-7,.,.,TGTGCCAGCAGTGAATTGATCAGGGACATTCGGGACGAGCAGTACTTC,CASSELIRDIRDEQYF
TRBV10-3,TRBJ1-4,.,.,TGTGCCGCCCGACGCGCTGACTCGGGGAAACTGTTTTTT,CAARRADSGKLFF
TRBV2,TRBJ1-2,TRBD1,.,TGTGCCAGCAGTACAGGGGGTGCGGACTATGGCTACACCTTC,CASSTGGADYGYTF
TRBV28,TRBJ1-4,TRBD1,few,TGTGCCAGCAGTTATGGGACAGGGGTACTGTTTTTT,CASSYGTGVLFF
TRBV28,TRBJ2-1,.,.,TGTGCCAGCAGTGTTAGCGGCCTCCTATTCTTC,CASSVSGLLFF
TRBV5-6,TRBJ2-3,TRBD2,.,TGTGCCAGCAGCCCGGGACTAGGCGCAGATACGCAGTATTTT,CASSPGLGADTQYF
TRBV27,TRBJ2-7,.,medium-sized,TGTGCCACCTTCGACAGCTCCTACGAGCAGTACTTC,CATFDSSYEQYF